This TCR beta chain derives from a study of blood T cell repertoires in COVID-19. Produced via immunoSEQ multiplex PCR; TCRdb's table is partial and in-frame only. In the table there are 300,000 to 400,000 clones, more than 70% of which are singletons. V trimming: 0 bases; J trimming: 1 base; junction bases outside the gene matches: 8. The germline CDR1 and CDR2 sequences are KGHSH and LQKENI. The CDR3 sequence is 19 residues long. This rearrangement joins TRBV18 to TRBJ2-5; 13 nucleotides align to TRBD2. The sample comprised peripheral blood. This TCR derives from a woman aged 25 to 45 with COVID-19, enrolled during active disease. The CDR3 sequence is CASSPPEGLAGARQETQYF. In DNA, the CDR3 is TGTGCCAGCTCACCACCGGAAGGACTAGCGGGAGCTCGCCAAGAGACCCAGTACTTC.